Listed here is a single TCR beta chain. Its antigen target is currently unknown. Base qualities were left out, and no much larger clone turns up one base away. Healthy HIV-negative adults with no recently reported acute infections or vaccinations were included as donors. Every donor was a Caucasian adult residing in Nashville, Tennessee, USA. Magnetic negative selection was used to enrich CD4+ T cells, after which naive cells were positively selected on CD45RA and the negative fraction became the memory subset. After blood collection by leukapheresis, PBMCs were isolated using Ficoll-Histopaque density gradient centrifugation and then cryopreserved in the vapor phase of liquid nitrogen. Analytical flow cytometry was used to check the purity and quantity of every magnetically sorted T cell population. Genomic DNA was isolated from every sorted fraction and measured by UV absorbance on a Nanodrop 2000c.

This entry is derived from a study of shared clonotypes between healthy human individuals (dated by TCRdb to 2018 to 2020). Concerning the study at large: A couple of women and a few men aged 18 to 49 years were included in the cohort. For each donor, three plates each were used for CD4 naive and CD4 memory, two plates were used for CD8 naive, and one plate was used for CD8 memory. To estimate repertoire size and how much clonotype sharing occurs between individuals, the study deeply sequenced the blood TCR repertoires of 5 or 6 healthy adults. To increase sequencing depth and limit assay-specific biases, different laboratories used diverse techniques to prepare libraries and sequence TCR repertoires. Per donor, leukapheresis produced somewhere between about 0.9 and 9.5 billion PBMCs.

At the junction V is shortened by 7 bases and J by 0 bases; bases outside the gene matches: 7. There are 16 amino acids in the CDR3, from cysteine to phenylalanine inclusive. CDR3 DNA is the only sequence kept; it has 48 bases, read in frame from the first base. The germline V gene (reference sequence) provides CDR1 MNHNY and CDR2 SVGAGI. On the study overall, not on this receptor specifically: Sampling was restricted to blood, and TCR repertoires in tissues likely differ from the TCR repertoires found in blood. Sharing across a few donors was observed for 4.5% to 6.5% of naive CD4, 3% to 4% of naive CD8, over 2% of memory CD4, and roughly 0.43% of memory CD8 clonotypes. Even with the large sequencing depth, rarefaction of the sorted-subset datasets indicated that sequencing was incomplete. Estimated clonotype richness was generally larger for naive than for memory subsets. The genetic and exposure-history diversity represented was limited by the small number of donors. Higher generation probabilities were observed for clonotypes shared by all four sorted-subset donors than for non-shared clonotypes. Pairwise subsampling led to the expectation that sequencing depth would affect the degree of clonotype sharing among donors.

Using the deep immunoSEQ assay, multiplex PCR amplified TCR CDR3 regions from genomic DNA. Genomic DNA extracted from each cell subset was distributed evenly over all wells of several immunoSEQ 96-well plates, and each plate served as one replicate. For sorted subsets, each replicate PCR was loaded with approximately 200 ng genomic DNA, equivalent to 25,000 to 35,000 T cell genomes. Purified libraries were measured with a Qubit 3.0 fluorometer, size-checked on a Bioanalyzer 2100, and measured again with the KAPA Library Quantification kit. Every immunoSEQ 96-well plate was sequenced on a separate single-read 150-cycle Illumina NextSeq 550 flow cell. Per the source publication's procedure: Because the immunoSEQ output held only junctional sequences and lacked quality scores, the filtering could not match the filtering applied to full-length reads. To assign V/J genes and CDR3, sequences were annotated against IMGT germline references using PyIR, a Python wrapper for IgBLAST v1.9. Reads were filtered out if the reads had weak V/J assignments (E-value above 1e-6), no CDR3, stop codons, out-of-frame junctions, or ambiguous translated residues. V3J clonotypes were defined as sequences sharing an identical inferred V gene, J gene, and CDR3 amino acid sequence. To compute the percentage overlap between repertoires, the number of shared unique clonotypes was divided by the size of the smaller repertoire. RTK rarefaction, the Chao1 estimator, and Recon v2.1 estimates of unobserved clonotypes were used to assess repertoire richness. OLGA was used to compute generation probabilities for all TCRbeta clonotypes that the gDNA method yielded from four donors. TCRdb obtained this table from immuneACCESS and retained in-frame rearrangements with V and J assigned. These tables miss some clones; where compared with another copy, unresolved V genes account for less than half of the shortfall, and the remainder is unexplained. V, J and clone size are those of that table, while D and trimming were read from the DNA. A total of 330,000 or so clones appear in this sample, approximately 79% of them only once. Of the sample, over 9% is held by the ten largest clones.

The chain is assembled from TRBV6-6 and TRBJ2-1; 9 bases in the middle match TRBD1. This receptor was obtained from a man between 25 and 39 years old in good health. Sample: memory CD4+ T cells sorted from blood. Explained via the paper, the cell subset or site label denotes: CD45RA-negative fraction. The DNA sequence follows: TGTGCCAGCAAAAATGGACAGGGGAGCTCCTACAATGAGCAGTTCTTC. This translates into CASKNGQGSSYNEQFF.